This T cell receptor beta chain was found in a study of control samples from healthy donors and cancer patients. This CDR3 has 14 amino acids. With 0 bases removed from V and 1 base from J, the gap between germline ends came to 6 bases. Germline V CDR1 and CDR2: ENHRY, SYGVKD. TCRdb's copy holds only in-frame clones and misses some; the assay was immunoSEQ multiplex PCR. The sample lists roughly 30,000 clones, 70% to 90% occurring once. This sequence was found in a female donor with melanoma. Sequencing input: formalin-fixed, paraffin-embedded tissue. This chain links TRBV10-3 with TRBJ1-1; D unresolved. CDR3 sequence reads: CAISESEGNTEAFF. CDR3 coding DNA: TGTGCCATCAGTGAGTCGGAGGGGAACACTGAAGCTTTCTTT.